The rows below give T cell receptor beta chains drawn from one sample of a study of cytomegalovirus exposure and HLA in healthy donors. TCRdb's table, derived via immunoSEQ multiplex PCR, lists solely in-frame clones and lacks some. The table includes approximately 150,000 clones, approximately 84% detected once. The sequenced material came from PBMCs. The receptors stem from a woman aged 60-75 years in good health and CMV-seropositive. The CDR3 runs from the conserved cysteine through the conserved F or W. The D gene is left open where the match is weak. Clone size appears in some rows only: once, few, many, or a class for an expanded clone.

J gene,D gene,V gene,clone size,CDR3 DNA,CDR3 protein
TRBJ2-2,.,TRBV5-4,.,TGTGCCAGCAGAAACACAGGGGAGGCCGGGGAGCTGTTTTTT,CASRNTGEAGELFF
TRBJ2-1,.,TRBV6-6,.,TGTGCCAGCAGTTATTACGAGGCAGGGTCTTACAATGAGCAGTTCTTC,CASSYYEAGSYNEQFF
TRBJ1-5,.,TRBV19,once,TGTGCCAGTAGTCCGGAGGGGCAGATATATCAGCCCCAGCATTTT,CASSPEGQIYQPQHF
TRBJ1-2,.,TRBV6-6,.,TGTGCCAACGGGGGTGGCACCTTC,CANGGGTF
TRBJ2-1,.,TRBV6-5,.,TGTGCCAGCAGTTACCCTCCTAATGAGCAGTTCTTC,CASSYPPNEQFF
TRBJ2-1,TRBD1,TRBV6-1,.,TGTGCCAGCAGTGAAGGCCTCGGGACAGGTTCGTTCTTC,CASSEGLGTGSFF
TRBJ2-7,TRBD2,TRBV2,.,TGTGCCAGCGTGGGAAGCGGGAGGGGACTTTACGAGCAGTACTTC,CASVGSGRGLYEQYF
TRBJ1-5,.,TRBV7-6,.,TGTGCCAGCAGCCGGGACTTTAATCAGCCCCAGCATTTT,CASSRDFNQPQHF
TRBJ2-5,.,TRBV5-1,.,TGCGCCAGCAGCCCTTTGGGGAGAACTCAAGAGACCCAGTACTTC,CASSPLGRTQETQYF
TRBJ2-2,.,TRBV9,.,TGTGCCAGCAGCCCTCGGGTGGGGGGATCGACCACCGGGGAGCTGTTTTTT,CASSPRVGGSTTGELFF
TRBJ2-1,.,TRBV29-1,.,TGCAGCGTTGAATGGCAGAGGAATGAGCAGTTCTTC,CSVEWQRNEQFF
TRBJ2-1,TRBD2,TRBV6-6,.,TGTGCCAGCAGTTACCCGCGGGGACTAGAAGGGAATGAGCAGTTCTTC,CASSYPRGLEGNEQFF
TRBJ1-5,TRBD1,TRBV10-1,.,TGCGCCAGCAGTGACCTGACAGGGGGTAAGGGCAATCAGCCCCAGCATTTT,CASSDLTGGKGNQPQHF
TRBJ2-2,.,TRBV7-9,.,TGTGCCAGCAGCCGGATGAAGCGACAGGTGGCAAACACCGGGGAGCTGTTTTTT,CASSRMKRQVANTGELFF
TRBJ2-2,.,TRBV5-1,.,TGCGCCAGCAGTTATGGACAGCTGAACACCGGGGAGCTGTTTTTT,CASSYGQLNTGELFF
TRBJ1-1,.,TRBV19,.,TGTGCCAGTAGGGACATGAACACTGAAGCTTTCTTT,CASRDMNTEAFF
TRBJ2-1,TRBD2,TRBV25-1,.,TGTGCCAGCAGTGAGACTAGCGGGAGTGATGAGCAGTTCTTC,CASSETSGSDEQFF